These 20 T cell receptor beta chains originate from one sample sequenced in a study of T cells in Graves' hyperthyroidism and ophthalmopathy. RNA transcripts provided the source from which TCR beta CDR3 regions were amplified. The HTBI primer set drove a first-round RT-PCR of the TCR CDR3. TCRdb itself ran the multiplex PCR reads through MiXCR, one entry per CDR3 protein. The repertoire holds fewer than 450,000 distinct CDR3 sequences, approximately 14% seen once, with roughly 19% in the top ten. Sequenced material: blood. Every receptor here comes from a woman in her sixties or seventies with Graves' ophthalmopathy.

This clonotype was detected only a few times. The CDR3 region is CASSFEREVFEQFF. DNA of the CDR3: TGTGCCAGCAGCTTTGAGCGGGAGGTTTTTGAGCAGTTCTTC. This chain uses TRBV5-8 with TRBJ2-1; 9 nucleotides agree with TRBD2. CDR1 is SGHTS, CDR2 YDEGEE, per germline. The V and J ends lost 2 bases and 9 bases, in that order; junction bases with no gene match: 6. The CDR3 consists of 14 residues.

This clonotype was observed a handful of times. This chain connects TRBV5-1 to TRBJ1-6, with a possible D match to TRBD1 (5 bases). The germline gives CDR1 SGHRS, CDR2 YFSETQ. V dropped 4 bases and J dropped 8 bases, with 16 bases sitting between them. CDR3 length: 15 residues. In DNA form, the CDR3 reads TGCGCCAGCAGCAAAATCTCAGGGCGGGATTCACCCCTCCACTTT. It is translated as CASSKISGRDSPLHF.

CDR3 nucleotides: TGCAGCGTAAACGGGGGACGGAGCACAGATACGCAGTATTTT. Translated: CSVNGGRSTDTQYF. The rearrangement joins TRBV29-1 to TRBJ2-3, with D tentatively TRBD2 (6 bases). This CDR3 region has 14 residues. The V end was cut by 6 bases, the J end by 0 bases, with 13 bases between. Germline V gives CDR1 SQVTM, CDR2 ANQGSEA.

This clonotype has ten or more counts. The chain uses TRBV20-1 and TRBJ2-5, with TRBD2 identical over 9 bases. V was pared by 4 bases and J by 5 bases, with 2 bases of the junction left unmatched. CDR3 length equals 12 residues. Germline V gives CDR1 DFQATT, CDR2 SNEGSKA (reference sequence). The CDR3 coding sequence is TGCAGTGCTAAGGCGGGAGGGGAGACCCAGTACTTC. Its protein is CSAKAGGETQYF.

This clonotype was seen ten or more times. The chain combines TRBV15 with TRBJ2-3; perhaps TRBD2 as D (6 bases). The CDR3 has 15 amino acids. V was shortened by 7 bases and J by 0 bases, with 14 bases between the two germline ends. Germline CDR1 and CDR2: LNHNV and YYDKDF (reference sequence). Here the CDR3 DNA reads TGTGCCACCACCAACCTAGCGTCTAGCACAGATACGCAGTATTTT. It yields the protein CATTNLASSTDTQYF.

CDR3 in DNA: TGTGCCAGCAGCTTAGGTGGGGGGGGCAAGACCCAGTACTTC. Protein: CASSLGGGGKTQYF. The chain carries TRBV7-2 and TRBJ2-5; TRBD2 is a possible D gene (7 bases). There are 14 residues in the CDR3. Germline CDR1 is SGHTA and CDR2 is FQGNSA. Trimming stripped 1 base from V and 6 bases from J, with 12 bases between.

The rearrangement joins TRBV7-2 to TRBJ2-7; 7 bases agree with TRBD2. Germline CDR1 reads SGHTA; CDR2 reads FQGNSA. The J segment lost 7 bases and the V segment lost 5 bases, leaving 5 bases of the junction unmatched. The CDR3 loop spans 12 amino acids. The CDR3 DNA reads as TGTGCCAGCAGCCCTTCGGGGGGAGAGCAGTACTTC. This translates into CASSPSGGEQYF.

The genes are TRBV20-1 and TRBJ1-3, with D uncertain. Germline V lookup: CDR1 DFQATT, CDR2 SNEGSKA (reference sequence). Trimming took 0 bases from V and 5 from J, leaving 11 bases between them. The CDR3 consists of 14 residues. The DNA of the CDR3 is TGCAGTGCTAGAGAAGGCGGCGGGAGAAACACCATATATTTT. Translating it yields CSAREGGGRNTIYF.

The genes are TRBV14 and TRBJ2-7, with 13 bases matching TRBD2. This CDR3 is 19 amino acids long. Per germline, CDR1 SGHDN and CDR2 FVKESK. V was clipped by 0 bases and J by 7 bases; unmatched bases: 15. CDR3 protein: CASSQERTSGSPPRWEQYF. CDR3 bases: TGTGCCAGCAGCCAAGAACGGACTAGCGGGAGCCCACCGAGGTGGGAGCAGTACTTC.

The chain recombines TRBV4-2 with TRBJ2-7; D possibly uses TRBD1 or TRBD2 (5 bases each). CDR3 size: 14 residues. The germline V and J ends were trimmed by 0 bases and 7 bases, with 13 bases remaining between them. The germline gives CDR1 LGHNA, CDR2 YNFKEQ. CDR3 bases: TGTGCCAGCAGCCAAGACCAGGGAGCGGCTGAGCAGTACTTC. This translates into CASSQDQGAAEQYF.

The chain has TRBV20-1 and TRBJ2-7; 11 nucleotides line up with TRBD2. CDR3 size: 16 residues. The ends lost 0 bases at V and 3 bases at J; junction bases unmatched: 7. CDR1 and CDR2 from the germline V gene are DFQATT and SNEGSKA (reference sequence). Written as DNA, the CDR3 is TGCAGTGCTAGAGATCTTAGCGGGAGGGCCATCTACGAGCAGTACTTC. Translation: CSARDLSGRAIYEQYF.

The V and J genes are TRBV20-1 and TRBJ2-1, with D hard to call. Germline V gene data show CDR1 as DFQATT and CDR2 as SNEGSKA (reference sequence). The CDR3 is made up of 15 amino acids. V was trimmed by 6 bases and J by 0 bases, leaving 15 bases between them. DNA of the CDR3: TGCAGTGCCCTAAGCCGGAAGAGCTCCTACAATGAGCAGTTCTTC. This translates into CSALSRKSSYNEQFF.

Ten or more counts support this clonotype. The rearrangement uses TRBV30 and TRBJ2-7, with D perhaps TRBD1 (5 bases). The CDR3 has 12 amino acids. The germline CDR1 and CDR2 sequences are GTSNPN and SVGIG (reference sequence). V shed 0 bases and J shed 7 bases, with 10 bases lying between them. The CDR3 DNA reads as TGTGCCTGGAGTGTTACAGGCGGAGAGCAGTACTTC. Protein sequence: CAWSVTGGEQYF.

The chain is built from TRBV15 and TRBJ2-7; 8 positions match TRBD1. J lost 2 bases, V lost 3 bases, and 6 bases had no gene match. This CDR3 spans 15 amino acids. Germline assignment: CDR1 LNHNV and CDR2 YYDKDF (reference sequence). In nucleotides, the CDR3 is TGTGCCACCAGCAGGGGGGCAGGGGGCCCCTACGAGCAGTACTTC. As protein: CATSRGAGGPYEQYF.

This clonotype was counted ten times or more. The chain is built from TRBV11-1 and TRBJ2-1, with D perhaps assigned TRBD1 or TRBD2 (5 bases each). Between the trimmed V and J ends, which lost 1 base and 5 bases, there was a span of 18 bases. CDR3 size: 17 residues. The V gene's germline CDR1 is SGHAT and CDR2 FQDESV (reference sequence). Here the CDR3 reads CASSLVPSGRKDNEQFF. The CDR3 bases are TGTGCCAGCAGCTTAGTCCCCTCGGGGCGGAAGGACAATGAGCAGTTCTTC.

V gene TRBV6-1 combines with J gene TRBJ1-3; 10 bases line up with TRBD1. Trimming cost V 7 bases and J 1 base; bases outside gene matches: 1. CDR1 is MNHNS and CDR2 is SASEGT in the germline V gene. The CDR3 runs 14 residues. The CDR3 sequence is CASMGQGSGNTIYF. Written as DNA, the CDR3 is TGTGCCAGCATGGGACAGGGGTCTGGAAACACCATATATTTT.

There are many counts of this clonotype. The chain has TRBV27 and TRBJ2-7; 10 positions agree with TRBD2. The V and J ends lost 5 bases and 4 bases, in that order; junction bases with no gene match: 11. This CDR3 is 16 amino acids long. The germline gives CDR1 MNHEY, CDR2 SMNVEV (reference sequence). The CDR3 DNA is TGTGCCAGCAGTCCCTCACTAGCGGGGTCTCGGTACGAGCAGTACTTC. Translating gives CASSPSLAGSRYEQYF.

This clonotype was seen repeatedly, ten times or more. The chain carries TRBV18 and TRBJ1-1; TRBD1 agrees at 9 bases. V shed 5 bases, J shed 2 bases, and the junction held 3 bases outside the gene matches. Germline V gene data show CDR1 as KGHSH and CDR2 as LQKENI. The CDR3 sequence is 14 residues long. The CDR3 DNA reads TGTGCCAGCTCAAAGGACAGGGGAAACACTGAAGCTTTCTTT. This translates into CASSKDRGNTEAFF.

The rearrangement uses TRBV12-3 or TRBV12-4 and TRBJ1-2, with TRBD1 identical over 9 bases. The V gene end was trimmed by 5 bases and the J gene end by 8 bases; junction bases not matched to a gene: 9. The CDR3 has 14 residues. The CDR3 DNA is TGTGCCAGCAGTAAAACAGGGGGCGGAAAGGGCTACACCTTC. Protein sequence: CASSKTGGGKGYTF.

This clonotype was found many times. The CDR3 is CASSLLSLRTRVGYGYTF. The DNA for the CDR3 is TGTGCCAGCAGTTTACTATCCCTAAGGACCAGGGTGGGCTATGGCTACACCTTC. The chain couples TRBV28 to TRBJ1-2; tentatively, D is TRBD1 (5 bases). V lost 2 bases, J lost 4 bases, and 23 bases lay in between. Germline lookup yields CDR1 MDHEN and CDR2 SYDVKM. This CDR3 comprises 18 residues.